These T cell receptor beta chains were read from a single sample in a study of early T cells in non-severe SARS-CoV-2 infection. One entry per CDR3 protein, called by TCRdb with MiXCR from the 5' RACE reads. The sample has 70,000 to 90,000 distinct CDR3 sequences, roughly 10% seen once. The sequenced sample was whole blood, obtained at baseline. The receptors come from an adult who was a healthcare worker with PCR-confirmed SARS-CoV-2 infection or an uninfected control (not recorded which). The CDR3 runs from the conserved cysteine through the conserved F or W. A D gene is named only where the DNA matches it firmly. A clone size is listed for some rows: how often the clone was seen (once, few, many), or a class if it is expanded.

CDR3 DNA	CDR3 protein	CDR3 length	V gene	clone size	D gene	J gene
TGCAGTGCTAGAGTGTCGTGGCAGGCGTGGACTGAAGCTTTCTTT	CSARVSWQAWTEAFF	15	TRBV20-1	many	NA	TRBJ1-1
TGCAGTGCTGGGACCGGGACTATGTCAAACATTCAGTACTTC	CSAGTGTMSNIQYF	14	TRBV20-1	NA	TRBD2	TRBJ2-4
TGTGCCAGCAGCCGCCTTGGGGCGGGAGACCACAATGAGCAGTTCTTC	CASSRLGAGDHNEQFF	16	TRBV7-7	few	TRBD2	TRBJ2-1
TGTGCCAGCAGCTTAGGAGGGCGGACCGGGGAGCTGTTTTTT	CASSLGGRTGELFF	14	TRBV7-8	NA	NA	TRBJ2-2
TGTGCCAGCAGTTTTAGCGGGAGAGGGGAAGAGACCCAGTACTTC	CASSFSGRGEETQYF	15	TRBV28	NA	TRBD2	TRBJ2-5
TGTGCCAGCAACCTGAGAACGGGAGAAGCTTTCTTT	CASNLRTGEAFF	12	TRBV5-5	few	NA	TRBJ1-1
TGCAGTGCTAGTTCGGCTGAGACCCAGTACTTC	CSASSAETQYF	11	TRBV20-1	many	NA	TRBJ2-5
TGTGCCAGCAGTTTAGGGGGAAGGACCCTCCACTTT	CASSLGGRTLHF	12	TRBV12-3/TRBV12-4	NA	NA	TRBJ1-6
TGCGCCAGCAGCGGGACTAGAGATACGCAGTATTTT	CASSGTRDTQYF	12	TRBV5-1	few	TRBD2	TRBJ2-3
TGCAGTGCTAGACGGGGACAGGTTCGTTCGGATGAGCAGTTCTTC	CSARRGQVRSDEQFF	15	TRBV20-1	few	TRBD1	TRBJ2-1
TGTGCCAGCAGCGATTCGACAGGGAGTGGGACCAACGTCCTGACTTTC	CASSDSTGSGTNVLTF	16	TRBV6-5	NA	TRBD1	TRBJ2-6
TGTGCCAGCAGCGCAAAAGTCCCTACGACCTACAATGAGCAGTTCTTC	CASSAKVPTTYNEQFF	16	TRBV9	few	NA	TRBJ2-1
TGCAGTGCTACTAGACAGGGGTGGGGCAATCAGCCCCAGCATTTT	CSATRQGWGNQPQHF	15	TRBV20-1	many	TRBD1	TRBJ1-5
TGCGCCAGCAGCCAAGAGACAGGGATCTATGGCTACACCTTC	CASSQETGIYGYTF	14	TRBV4-1	NA	TRBD1	TRBJ1-2
TGTGCCAGCAGACTCCTAGACAATGAGCAGTTCTTC	CASRLLDNEQFF	12	TRBV12-3/TRBV12-4	NA	NA	TRBJ2-1
TGTGCCATACGACCCCTCCCCTCTAGCGGGAGAGACACTACCGAGCAGTACTTC	CAIRPLPSSGRDTTEQYF	18	TRBV28	NA	TRBD2	TRBJ2-7
TGTGCCAGCAGTGACTCCGCGGGGGCTAGCACAGATACGCAGTATTTT	CASSDSAGASTDTQYF	16	TRBV6-4	NA	NA	TRBJ2-3
TGTGCCTGGAGTGTATCAGGGGTAACAGATACGCAGTATTTT	CAWSVSGVTDTQYF	14	TRBV30	few	NA	TRBJ2-3
TGTGCCAGCAGCCTTAGGACAGGGACCAATCAGCCCCAGCATTTT	CASSLRTGTNQPQHF	15	TRBV7-2	NA	TRBD1	TRBJ1-5
TGCGCCAGCAGCTTTGACCAAGAGACCCAGTACTTC	CASSFDQETQYF	12	TRBV5-1	NA	NA	TRBJ2-5
TGTGCCAGCAGCTTAGACAGAGTAGCCAAAAACATTCAGTACTTC	CASSLDRVAKNIQYF	15	TRBV13	many	NA	TRBJ2-4
TGTGCCAGCAGCCCTACGGCAAGGATTCAGCCCCAGCATTTT	CASSPTARIQPQHF	14	TRBV3-1	NA	NA	TRBJ1-5
TGTGCCAGCAGCCAATCGTCGGGGAATCAGCCCCAGCATTTT	CASSQSSGNQPQHF	14	TRBV16	many	NA	TRBJ1-5
TGTGCCAGCAGCTTAGGTCTCGACTATAGGAATGAGCAGTTCTTC	CASSLGLDYRNEQFF	15	TRBV7-6	many	NA	TRBJ2-1
TGTGCCAGCAGTTTTTGGGACCGCCATAGCTCCTACGAGCAGTACTTC	CASSFWDRHSSYEQYF	16	TRBV28	many	NA	TRBJ2-7
TGTGCCAGCAGTTACGGGACAGGGATCTACGAGCAGTACTTC	CASSYGTGIYEQYF	14	TRBV6-2/TRBV6-3	NA	TRBD1	TRBJ2-7
TGTGCCAGCACCCCAAGGTCCTCCTACGAGCAGTACTTC	CASTPRSSYEQYF	13	TRBV7-8	few	NA	TRBJ2-7
TGCGCCAGCTCGAAGGCAGGCGGGGATAGCAATCAGCCCCAGCATTTT	CASSKAGGDSNQPQHF	16	TRBV10-2	many	NA	TRBJ1-5
TGTGCCAGCAGCGTAGGCCGACGGGAGACCCAGTACTTC	CASSVGRRETQYF	13	TRBV9	NA	NA	TRBJ2-5
TGTGCCAGCAGCTTAGCGCGGGATACGCAGTATTTT	CASSLARDTQYF	12	TRBV7-2	many	NA	TRBJ2-3
TGTGCCAGCACCTCGTCGGGGGTGGAGACCCAGTACTTC	CASTSSGVETQYF	13	TRBV7-2	NA	NA	TRBJ2-5
TGTGCCAGCAGCTTGGGTCGGCCCACAGATACGCAGTATTTT	CASSLGRPTDTQYF	14	TRBV5-6	NA	NA	TRBJ2-3
TGCAGTGCGGCCCGGGACAGGGGCTACTACAATGAGCAGTTCTTC	CSAARDRGYYNEQFF	15	TRBV20-1	many	TRBD1	TRBJ2-1
TGTGCCAGCAGCCACCCGGGACTAGCGGGAGCCTACGAGCAGTACTTC	CASSHPGLAGAYEQYF	16	TRBV2	NA	TRBD2	TRBJ2-7
TGTGCCAGCACGGACTCTGGGGCCAACGTCCTGACTTTC	CASTDSGANVLTF	13	TRBV7-9	few	NA	TRBJ2-6
TGTGCCAGCAGACCCACTAGCTCCGAGCAGTACTTC	CASRPTSSEQYF	12	TRBV27	many	NA	TRBJ2-7
TGTGCCAGTAGTATAGGTCCGGGATCAAACTATGGCTACACCTTC	CASSIGPGSNYGYTF	15	TRBV19	few	NA	TRBJ1-2
TGTGCCAGCAGCCCGCCTTCCTCTTACAATGAGCAGTTCTTC	CASSPPSSYNEQFF	14	TRBV7-8	few	NA	TRBJ2-1
TGCGCCAGCAGGGTAGGGGGCGCGCCCGGGGAGCTGTTTTTT	CASRVGGAPGELFF	14	TRBV10-2	few	TRBD1	TRBJ2-2
TGCAGCGTTGAAGTTCGGGTTAACTATGGCTACACCTTC	CSVEVRVNYGYTF	13	TRBV29-1	many	NA	TRBJ1-2
TGTGCCACCAGTGACGGTAGCGGGAGTGGTCGAGAGACCCAGTACTTC	CATSDGSGSGRETQYF	16	TRBV24-1	NA	TRBD2	TRBJ2-5